What follows are 6 T cell receptor beta chains derived from one specimen sequenced in a study of naive and memory T cell subsets. Four rounds of PCR amplified the ligated cDNA using nested alpha and beta constant-region primers plus SP2. TCRdb re-called the UMI-ligation and nested PCR reads through MiXCR, storing one row per CDR3 protein. The sample shows around 220 distinct CDR3 sequences, roughly 92% of them seen only once. Material: effector memory CD8+ T cells from blood. Subset in this sample: effector memory, CD45RA- CD27-. The receptor set was obtained from a human donor in good health.

On this clonotype itself: This beta chain was picked up by a library intended for alpha chains and is off target, so its count carries little meaning. The chain employs TRBV20-1 and TRBJ1-1, with D tentatively TRBD1 (5 bases). This CDR3 spans 13 amino acids. V shed 3 bases and J shed 3 bases, with 11 bases lying between them. Germline V gives CDR1 DFQATT, CDR2 SNEGSKA (reference sequence). CDR3 DNA sequence: TGCAGTGCTAGTAGGGGTTTGGACACTGAAGCTTTCTTT. As protein: CSASRGLDTEAFF.

About this clonotype itself: Since it is a stray read in a library aimed at alpha chains, this beta chain has a size that is not meaningful. The chain uses TRBV4-2 and TRBJ2-1; D unclear. This CDR3 comprises 12 residues. The germline gives CDR1 LGHNA, CDR2 YNFKEQ. V was trimmed by 3 bases and J by 5 bases, leaving 5 bases between them. The CDR3 coding sequence is TGTGCCAGCAGCCATGAGGACAATGAGCAGTTCTTC. It translates to CASSHEDNEQFF.

Regarding this clonotype: This beta chain is off target for a library built for alpha chains, so its abundance means little. The J gene is TRBJ1-1, the V gene TRBV20-1; D ambiguous. The V and J ends lost 4 bases and 2 bases respectively, with 14 bases between them. Looked up from germline, CDR1 is DFQATT and CDR2 is SNEGSKA (reference sequence). The CDR3 totals 14 residues. The DNA for the CDR3 is TGCAGTGCTAACCCCCGCGGGGTAAACACTGAAGCTTTCTTT. Translation gives CSANPRGVNTEAFF.

Notes on this clonotype: This beta chain is a stray sequence in a library constructed for alpha chains; its clone size is not meaningful. The rearrangement uses TRBV13 and TRBJ2-3; 10 bases match TRBD2. The V gene end was trimmed by 5 bases and the J gene end by 8 bases; junction bases not matched to a gene: 19. The V gene's germline CDR1 is PRHDT and CDR2 FYEKMQ (reference sequence). CDR3 length equals 18 residues. CDR3 DNA sequence: TGTGCCAGCAGCCAACTAGCGGGGTCCACCTCCTCACAGCGTACGCAGTATTTT. Translation gives CASSQLAGSTSSQRTQYF.

This clonotype showed up just once. This beta chain is an off-target read within a library intended for alpha chains, so its frequency means little. The genes are TRBV20-1 and TRBJ2-1; TRBD2 matches at 8 bases. Germline CDR1 DFQATT, CDR2 SNEGSKA (reference sequence). V dropped 5 bases and J dropped 7; count of bases not matched to a gene: 10. This CDR3 region has 14 residues. The CDR3 DNA reads TGCAGTGCTGTCGGGGGGGCCGTTGGGAATGAGCAGTTCTTC. This gives the protein CSAVGGAVGNEQFF.

Note on this clonotype: At one end the junction does not follow the germline gene, possibly because of a read error. This beta chain is a stray sequence in a library constructed for alpha chains; its clone size is not meaningful. The rearrangement links TRBV12-3 or TRBV12-4 to TRBJ2-1; D is possibly TRBD1 (7 bases). The CDR3 covers 12 residues. The CDR3 DNA reads TGTGCCAGCAGTTTATTAGCAGGGGGGACACTCTTC. As protein: CASSLLAGGTLF.